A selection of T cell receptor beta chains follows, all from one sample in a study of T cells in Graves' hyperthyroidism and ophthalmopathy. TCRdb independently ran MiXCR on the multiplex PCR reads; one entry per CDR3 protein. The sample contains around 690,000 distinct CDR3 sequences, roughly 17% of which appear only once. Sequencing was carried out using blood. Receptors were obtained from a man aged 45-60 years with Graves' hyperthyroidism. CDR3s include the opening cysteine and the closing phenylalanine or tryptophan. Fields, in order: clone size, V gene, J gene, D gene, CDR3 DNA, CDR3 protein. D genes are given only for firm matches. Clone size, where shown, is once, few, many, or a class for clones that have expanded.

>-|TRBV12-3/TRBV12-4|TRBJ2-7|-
TGTGCCAGCACCAATTCCGGAAGCGGGCTTACCTACGAGCAGTACTTC
CASTNSGSGLTYEQYF
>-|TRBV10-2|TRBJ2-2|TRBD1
TGCGCCAGCAGTGAAAACAGGGGGTGGAACACCGGGGAGCTGTTTTTT
CASSENRGWNTGELFF
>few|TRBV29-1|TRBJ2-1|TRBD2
TGCAGCGTTGATGCGGCTAGCGGGAGCTCCTACAATGAGCAGTTCTTC
CSVDAASGSSYNEQFF
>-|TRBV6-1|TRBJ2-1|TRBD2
TGTGCCAGCAGTTTCACGGGAGGGAGATCCTACAATGAGCAGTTCTTC
CASSFTGGRSYNEQFF
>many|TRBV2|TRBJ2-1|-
TGTGCCAGCAGTTCCGGACTGGATGAGCAGTTCTTC
CASSSGLDEQFF
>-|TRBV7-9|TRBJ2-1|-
TGTGCCAGCAGTACCGTTTCCTACAATGAGCAGTTCTTC
CASSTVSYNEQFF
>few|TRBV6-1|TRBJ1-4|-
TGTGCCAGCAGCCCCCAGGGGTCCCTTGAAAAACTGTTTTTT
CASSPQGSLEKLFF
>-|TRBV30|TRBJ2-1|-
TGTGCCTGGAGTCCTACGGGACGGCCGAGCTCCTACAATGAGCAGTTCTTC
CAWSPTGRPSSYNEQFF
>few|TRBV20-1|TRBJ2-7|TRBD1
TGCAGTGCTCACCGATCCGGGACAGGGTCCTACGAGCAGTACTTC
CSAHRSGTGSYEQYF
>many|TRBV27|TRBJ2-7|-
TGTGCCAGCAGTTTATGGTCGGGACGTCTCTACGAGCAGTACTTC
CASSLWSGRLYEQYF
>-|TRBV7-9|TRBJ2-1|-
TGTGCCAGCCAGGATTCGGACGGAAGCTACAATGAGCAGTTCTTC
CASQDSDGSYNEQFF
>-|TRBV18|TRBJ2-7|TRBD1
TGTGCCAGCTCCGCCGGGACAGGGCGCCTGGAGCAGTACTTC
CASSAGTGRLEQYF